Described below is a single T cell receptor beta chain sequence and its context. This receptor's antigen is unknown. Per-base qualities were not stored, and no clone one base away is much larger. The sample belongs to a study of tumor T cells in aggressive B-cell lymphoma (dated by TCRdb to about 2017). The library was made by the immunoSEQ multiplex PCR assay. TCRdb took over this immuneACCESS table, retaining in-frame rearrangements with V and J assigned. Such tables are incomplete; in checked studies, under half of the missing clones stem from an unresolved V gene, and the remainder is unexplained. This sample gives around 4,500 clones in total; around 89% of them show up just once. Roughly 5.1% of the sample comes from the top ten. The CDR3 runs 13 residues from the cysteine to the phenylalanine. Left in the record is the CDR3 DNA by itself, 39 bases read in frame from the first base. The junction shows trimming of 6 bases on V and 9 bases on J, plus 12 bases between the germline ends. Per the germline V gene, SNHLY is the CDR1 and FYNNEI is the CDR2.

Sequencing was carried out using tumor tissue. Recombination linked TRBV2 to TRBJ1-6; TRBD1 could be the D gene, as 5 bases match. This sequence was found in an adult with diffuse large B cell lymphoma. The DNA reads TGTGCCAGCAGACCCACGGGGGGTTCACCCCTCCACTTT. Its protein reads: CASRPTGGSPLHF. With the portions outside the CDR3 filled from the reference TRBV2 and TRBJ1-6 genes, the complete variable region becomes EPEVTQTPSHQVTQMGQEVILRCVPISNHLYFYWYRQILGQKVEFLVSFYNNEISEKSEIFDDQFSVERPDGSNFTLKIRSTKLEDSAMYFCASRPTGGSPLHFGNGTRLTVT.